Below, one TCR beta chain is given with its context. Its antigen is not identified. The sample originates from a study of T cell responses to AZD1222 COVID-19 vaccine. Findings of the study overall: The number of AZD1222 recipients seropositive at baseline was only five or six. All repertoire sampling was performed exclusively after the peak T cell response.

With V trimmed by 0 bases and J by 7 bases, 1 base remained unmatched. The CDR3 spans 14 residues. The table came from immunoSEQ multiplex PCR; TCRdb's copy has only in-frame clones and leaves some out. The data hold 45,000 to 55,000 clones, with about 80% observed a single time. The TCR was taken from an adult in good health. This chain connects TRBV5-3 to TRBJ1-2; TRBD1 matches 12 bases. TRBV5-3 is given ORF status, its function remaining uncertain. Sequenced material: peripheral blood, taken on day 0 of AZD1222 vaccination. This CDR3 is CARSLGDRGLGYTF. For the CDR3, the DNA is TGTGCCAGAAGCTTGGGGGACAGGGGGCTTGGCTACACCTTC.